The clone carrying this T cell receptor beta chain was picked up one time. Antigen: not known. The same CDR3 also results from other DNA sequences found in this sample. The CDR3 totals 14 residues. Germline V gives CDR1 SGHRS, CDR2 YFSETQ. V was trimmed by 2 bases and J by 3 bases, leaving 11 bases between them. The entry originates in a study of shared clonotypes between healthy human individuals. Whole-study results and caveats: When compared with the clonotypes that were shared by all four sorted-subset donors, the non-shared clonotypes turned out to have lower generation probabilities. Genetic and exposure-history diversity was limited by the few donors. The expectation was that sequencing depth would affect clonotype sharing among donors.

This table comes from immunoSEQ multiplex PCR, and its TCRdb copy is limited to in-frame clones, with some not included. The table lists fewer than 2.5 million clones, 93% of them singletons. CD4+ cells yielded CD45RA+ naive and CD45RA-negative memory subsets. The chain employs TRBV5-1 and TRBJ1-2, with D possibly being TRBD1 (5 bases). Material: naive CD4+ T cells from PBMCs. Subset of the sample: CD45RA+ positively selected. The sequence was collected from a man aged 18 to 29 in good health. Some clones in this sample may be carry-over from other donors' samples. The CDR3 DNA sequence: TGCGCCAGCAGCTTAGGAGGGGCGGACTATGGCTACACCTTC. Residues: CASSLGGADYGYTF.